The 9 T cell receptor beta chains below all came from one sample that was sequenced in a study of cytomegalovirus exposure and HLA in healthy donors. Both 60 Vbeta primers and 13 Jbeta primers went into the PCR. Using immunoSEQ multiplex PCR, the repertoire was profiled, and TCRdb retains in-frame clones only, with some absent. The table lists over 150,000 clones, roughly three quarters of them singletons, with less than 10% in the top ten. The material sequenced was PBMCs. These receptors came from a man aged 25 to 45 in good health and CMV-seropositive.

This clone was picked up one time. The V and J genes are TRBV19 and TRBJ2-7, with D perhaps TRBD1 (5 bases). From germline, CDR1 is LNHDA and CDR2 SQIVND (reference sequence). The V end was cut by 9 bases, the J end by 0 bases, with 12 bases between. The length of the CDR3 is 13 residues. DNA of the CDR3: TGTGCCAGCCTAGGGGCCAACTCCTACGAGCAGTACTTC. This codes for CASLGANSYEQYF.

This clone was detected a few times. The chain combines TRBV9 with TRBJ2-1; 11 bases line up with TRBD2. Germline V gene sequence: CDR1 SGDLS, CDR2 YYNGEE. The CDR3 runs to 15 residues. Trimming at V came to 1 base and at J to 7 bases, leaving 4 bases not matched to a gene. The CDR3 sequence is CASSVFSSGGNEQFF. The CDR3 DNA sequence: TGTGCCAGCAGCGTATTTTCTAGCGGGGGGAATGAGCAGTTCTTC.

The genes are TRBV29-1 and TRBJ2-5, with TRBD2 as a possible D gene (5 bases). In germline, CDR1 is SQVTM, CDR2 ANQGSEA. Trimming left V 7 bases short and J 0 bases short, with 15 bases between. The CDR3 has 14 amino acids. This CDR3 reads CSAPMSGNQETQYF. The CDR3 DNA sequence: TGCAGCGCACCGATGTCGGGAAACCAAGAGACCCAGTACTTC.

The chain carries TRBV19 and TRBJ2-5, with 8 positions matching TRBD2. V was clipped by 3 bases and J by 5 bases; unmatched bases: 23. The CDR3 contains 20 residues. Germline-derived CDR1 and CDR2 are LNHDA and SQIVND (reference sequence). In nucleotides, the CDR3 is TGTGCCAGTAGTATCCAGTTCCCGCCAGCGGGGGCTAGGGTCAACGAGACCCAGTACTTC. It codes for CASSIQFPPAGARVNETQYF.

The chain employs TRBV7-2 and TRBJ2-7, with D uncertain. CDR1 is SGHTA and CDR2 is FQGNSA in the germline V gene. The ends were cut back, 5 bases at V and 0 bases at J, with 17 bases in the middle. There are 16 residues in the CDR3. The CDR3 coding sequence is TGTGCCAGCAGCCTATTTTCCTCCCGCGACTCCTACGAGCAGTACTTC. Translation gives CASSLFSSRDSYEQYF.

This clone was observed a few times. V gene TRBV5-8 combines with J gene TRBJ2-1; 7 nucleotides match TRBD2. Trimming took 1 base from V and 5 from J; bases not matched to a gene: 6. Per germline, CDR1 SGHTS and CDR2 YDEGEE. The CDR3 covers 15 residues. In DNA form, the CDR3 reads TGTGCCAGCAGCTTGCGCTCTAGCGGAAACAATGAGCAGTTCTTC. The encoded protein is CASSLRSSGNNEQFF.

In regard to this clone: Its ends do not fully match the called genes, so a read error is possible. This rearrangement joins TRBV7-9 to TRBJ1-2, with TRBD1 identical over 8 bases. The V gene's germline CDR1 is SEHNR and CDR2 FQNEAQ (reference sequence). CDR3 length equals 16 residues. The CDR3 loop is CSSSSYLTGEDYGYTF. The CDR3, as DNA: TGTTCCAGCAGCTCCTATCTGACAGGGGAGGACTATGGCTACACCTTC.

CDR3 in amino acids: CASSPGGSEQYF. The CDR3 bases are TGTGCCAGCAGCCCGGGGGGGAGCGAGCAGTACTTC. J is TRBJ2-7 and V is TRBV7-6; 8 positions match TRBD2. After removal of 5 bases from V and 6 bases from J, the junction contained 3 bases not matched to a gene. This CDR3 contains 12 residues. Looked up from germline, CDR1 is SGHVS and CDR2 is FNYEAQ.

This clone was seen only once. The CDR3 DNA sequence: TGTGCCAGCAGCCAAGATCGTTGGGCCCTAGGGGTCACCGGGGAGCTGTTTTTT. This translates into CASSQDRWALGVTGELFF. V and J are TRBV4-2 and TRBJ2-2; possible D gene TRBD1, 5 bases. The CDR3 loop spans 18 amino acids. Per the germline V gene, CDR1 is LGHNA and CDR2 is YNFKEQ. Trimming removed 0 bases at V and 4 bases at J, with 18 bases between.